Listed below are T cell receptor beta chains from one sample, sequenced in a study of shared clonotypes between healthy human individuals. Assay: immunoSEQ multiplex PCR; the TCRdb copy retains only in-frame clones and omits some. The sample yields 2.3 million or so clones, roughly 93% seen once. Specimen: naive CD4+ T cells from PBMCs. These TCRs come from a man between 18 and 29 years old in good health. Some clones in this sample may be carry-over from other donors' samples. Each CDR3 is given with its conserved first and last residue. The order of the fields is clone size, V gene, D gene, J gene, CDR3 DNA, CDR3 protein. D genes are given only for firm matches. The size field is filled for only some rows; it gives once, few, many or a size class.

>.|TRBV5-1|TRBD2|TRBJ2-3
TGCGCCAGCAGCTTCAACCGCGGGAGTAGCCCAGATACGCAGTATTTT
CASSFNRGSSPDTQYF
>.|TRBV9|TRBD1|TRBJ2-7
TGTGCCAGCAGCGTAGAAGAGACAGGGTTTACCTACGAGCAGTACTTC
CASSVEETGFTYEQYF
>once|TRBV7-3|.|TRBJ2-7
TGTGCCAGCAGCTTATTACAGGGAAGCTACGAGCAGTACTTC
CASSLLQGSYEQYF
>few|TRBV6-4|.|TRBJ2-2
TGTGCCAGCCGCGAGTTTAGCGGGAACACCGGGGAGCTGTTTTTT
CASREFSGNTGELFF
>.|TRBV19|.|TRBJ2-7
TGTGCCAGTAGGGCGACAGACCAAACCTACGAGCAGTACTTC
CASRATDQTYEQYF
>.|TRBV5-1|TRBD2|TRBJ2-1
TGCGCCAGCAGCTTGGGGAGCGGGAGGACTGCCAATGAGCAGTTCTTC
CASSLGSGRTANEQFF
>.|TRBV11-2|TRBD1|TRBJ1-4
TGTGCCAGCAGCTTAACAGGGGGCGGTTATGAAAAACTGTTTTTT
CASSLTGGGYEKLFF
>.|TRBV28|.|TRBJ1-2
TGTGCCAGCAGTTTATATCTTCCGGCAGGGACATTTGATGGCTACACCTTC
CASSLYLPAGTFDGYTF
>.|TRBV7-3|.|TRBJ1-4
TGTGCCAGCAGCTTCGGGATAGGTGAAAAACTGTTTTTT
CASSFGIGEKLFF
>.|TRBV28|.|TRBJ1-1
TGTGCCAGCAGGTTAGGGGGCACTGAAGCTTTCTTT
CASRLGGTEAFF
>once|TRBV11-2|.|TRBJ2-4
TGTGCCAGCAGCCGGAGCGCGGCAGCTAAAAACATTCAGTACTTC
CASSRSAAAKNIQYF
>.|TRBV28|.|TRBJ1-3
TGTGCCAGCAGCCAGGCCTCTGGAAACACCATATATTTT
CASSQASGNTIYF
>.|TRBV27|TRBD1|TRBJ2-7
TGTGCCAGCAACCCCTGGGGGACAGGGGGCGGCAAAAACACCTACGAGCAGTACTTC
CASNPWGTGGGKNTYEQYF
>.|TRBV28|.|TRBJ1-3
TGTGCCAGCAGTTTTCTGGCAGGAAACACCATATATTTT
CASSFLAGNTIYF
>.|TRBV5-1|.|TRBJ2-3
TGCGCCAGCAGCTCCCGGCCCTCGGATACGCAGTATTTT
CASSSRPSDTQYF
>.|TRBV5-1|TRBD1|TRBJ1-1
TGCGCCAGCAGCCCTGGACAGGCCCGGAGGAACACTGAAGCTTTCTTT
CASSPGQARRNTEAFF
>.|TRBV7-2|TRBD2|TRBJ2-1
TGTGCCAGCAGCACGACTAGCGGGAGTTTCAATGAGCAGTTCTTC
CASSTTSGSFNEQFF
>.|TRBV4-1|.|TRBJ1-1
TGCGCCAGCAGCCAAGACTTCAGGGGTACCGCTGAAGCTTTCTTT
CASSQDFRGTAEAFF
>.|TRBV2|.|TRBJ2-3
TGTGCCAGCAGAACAGATACGCAGTATTTT
CASRTDTQYF
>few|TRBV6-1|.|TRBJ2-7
TGTGCCAGCAGTCAAGGATGGGCGGACGGCGGGTACTTC
CASSQGWADGGYF
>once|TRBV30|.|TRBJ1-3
TGTGCCTGGAGTGTTTCGAGGGATAGCCTCTCTGGAAACACCATATATTTT
CAWSVSRDSLSGNTIYF
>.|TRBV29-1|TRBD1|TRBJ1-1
TGCAGCGTTGACCTAGGGACAGGGGGGATGAACACTGAAGCTTTCTTT
CSVDLGTGGMNTEAFF
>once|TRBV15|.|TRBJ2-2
TGTGCCACCAGCAGAGAAATGGCCGTTGGCGGGGAGCTGTTTTTT
CATSREMAVGGELFF
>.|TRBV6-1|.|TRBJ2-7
TGTGCCAGCAGGAAGGGGGGACGGCTCGACGAGCAGTACTTC
CASRKGGRLDEQYF
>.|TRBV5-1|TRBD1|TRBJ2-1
TGCGCCAGCAGGTCCGGACAGGGTGTCTACAATGAGCAGTTCTTC
CASRSGQGVYNEQFF
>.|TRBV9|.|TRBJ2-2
TGTGCCAGCAGCGTTCGAGGCAGGAACACCGGGGAGCTGTTTTTT
CASSVRGRNTGELFF
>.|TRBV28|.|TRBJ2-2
TGTGCCAGCAGTCTGAAATACGGGGAGCTGTTTTTT
CASSLKYGELFF
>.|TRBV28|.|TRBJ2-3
TGTGCCAGCAAACGTATATTTAGCACAGATACGCAGTATTTT
CASKRIFSTDTQYF
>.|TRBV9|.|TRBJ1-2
TGTGCCAGCAGAAATAACTATGGCTACACCTTC
CASRNNYGYTF
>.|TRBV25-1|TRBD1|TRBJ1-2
TGTGCCAGCTACGGGGACAGACTAAATGGCTACACCTTC
CASYGDRLNGYTF
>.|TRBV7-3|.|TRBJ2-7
TGTGCCAGCAGCTGGACCGAGGAGCAGTACTTC
CASSWTEEQYF
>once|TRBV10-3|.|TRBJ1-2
TGTGCCATCAGTGGCGGGCTAACGGGTGGCTACACCTTC
CAISGGLTGGYTF
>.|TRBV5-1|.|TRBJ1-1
TGCGCCAGCAGAGCCTCCGGTGGGGGAGAGTTGAACGCTTTCTTT
CASRASGGGELNAFF
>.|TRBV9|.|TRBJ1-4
TGTGCCAGCAGCCCTCAGTCTATTAATGAAAAACTGTTTTTT
CASSPQSINEKLFF
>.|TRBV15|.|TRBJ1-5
TGTGCCACCAGCAGATTGAGCGGGGCTCCCCAGCATTTT
CATSRLSGAPQHF
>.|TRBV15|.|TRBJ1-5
TGTGCCACCAGCAGACTAATGCAGCCCCAGCATTTT
CATSRLMQPQHF
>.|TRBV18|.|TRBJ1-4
TGTGCCAGCACACGTGAGGTGGAGGAAAAACTGTTTTTT
CASTREVEEKLFF
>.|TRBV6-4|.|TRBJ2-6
TGTGCCAGCAGTGACAACTCCAGGGGAGATCTCGGGGCCAACGTCCTGACTTTC
CASSDNSRGDLGANVLTF
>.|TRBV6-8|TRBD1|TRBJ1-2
TGTGCCAGCGGGCCGACAGGGAGCTATGGCTACACCTTC
CASGPTGSYGYTF
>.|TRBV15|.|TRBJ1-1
TGTGCCACCAGCAGGTTCGGGGAGGGCCTGAACACTGAAGCTTTCTTT
CATSRFGEGLNTEAFF
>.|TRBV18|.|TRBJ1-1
TGTGCCAGCTCAGTGGGGGAGATGGGCACTGAAGCTTTCTTT
CASSVGEMGTEAFF
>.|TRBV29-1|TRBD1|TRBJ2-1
TGCAGCGTGGATACAGGGGCCAATGAGCAGTTCTTC
CSVDTGANEQFF
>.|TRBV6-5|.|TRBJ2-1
TGTGCCAGCAGTTACCTAGGTCACGGTGAGCAGTTCTTC
CASSYLGHGEQFF
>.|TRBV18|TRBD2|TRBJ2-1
TGTGCCAGCTCACCACCCGGGACTAGCGGCACACTTGGGCAGTTCTTC
CASSPPGTSGTLGQFF
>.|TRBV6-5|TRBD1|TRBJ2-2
TGTGCCAGCAGTCGACAGGGGATCCACGGGGAGCTGTTTTTT
CASSRQGIHGELFF
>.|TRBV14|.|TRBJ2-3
TGTGCCAGCAGCCAAGGGTGGGCCACGCCAGATACGCAGTATTTT
CASSQGWATPDTQYF
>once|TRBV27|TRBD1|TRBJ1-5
TGTGCCAGCAGGGACAGGGTCAGCAATCAGCCCCAGCATTTT
CASRDRVSNQPQHF
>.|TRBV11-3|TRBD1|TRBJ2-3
TGTGCCAGCAGCGGGGGACAGGGTAGTTGGGGCACGCAGTATTTT
CASSGGQGSWGTQYF
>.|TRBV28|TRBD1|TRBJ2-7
TGTGCCAGCAGCAGACAGGGCGTATCCTACGAGCAGTACTTC
CASSRQGVSYEQYF
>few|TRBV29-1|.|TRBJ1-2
TGCAGCGTTCAAGACAGCATCTATGGCTACACCTTC
CSVQDSIYGYTF
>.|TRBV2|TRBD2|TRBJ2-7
TGTGCCGGACGGGAGGAGATATCCTACGAGCAGTACTTC
CAGREEISYEQYF
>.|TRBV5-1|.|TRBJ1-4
TGCGCCAGCAGCTTGTTCGGGCAAAGTGGGGAAAAACTGTTTTTT
CASSLFGQSGEKLFF
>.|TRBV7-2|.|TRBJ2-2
TGTGCCAGCAGCTTACTGACGGGCGCTGTCACCGGGGAGCTGTTTTTT
CASSLLTGAVTGELFF
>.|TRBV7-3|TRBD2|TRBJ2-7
TGTGCCAGCAGCTCCCGGACTAGCGGGTCCTACGAGCAGTACTTC
CASSSRTSGSYEQYF
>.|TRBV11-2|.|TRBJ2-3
TGTGCCAGCAGCGAGGGCCACACAGATACGCAGTATTTT
CASSEGHTDTQYF